This entry describes one TCR beta chain. Germline V lookup: CDR1 MNHEY, CDR2 SVGEGT. This CDR3 region has 14 residues. Trimming took 5 bases from V and 3 from J, leaving 13 bases between them. TCRdb redid the calling of the RT-PCR reads with MiXCR, one entry per CDR3 protein. The sample consists of approximately 31,000 distinct CDR3 sequences, less than 45% of them appearing once. This sample was taken from a study of patients and donors after allogeneic stem cell transplantation. This receptor was taken from a human donor who was either an allogeneic HSCT recipient or a stem cell or donor lymphocyte infusion donor (not recorded which). It is not recorded whose cells these are; they may come from a transplant donor. Sequences were obtained from blood, either unsorted or a sorted T cell fraction (not recorded which). This chain links TRBV6-2 or TRBV6-3 with TRBJ2-5; TRBD2 might be the D (5 bases). CDR3 region: CASSQVSGKETQYF. DNA for the CDR3: TGTGCCAGCAGTCAGGTCTCGGGGAAAGAGACCCAGTACTTC.